Listed below are T cell receptor beta chains from one sample, sequenced in a study of shared clonotypes between healthy human individuals. The assay was immunoSEQ multiplex PCR, and TCRdb's table has in-frame clones only and misses some. Here the sample spans hundreds of thousands of clones, around 79% being singletons. The sequencing sample was made of PBMCs. The receptors stem from a woman aged 40 to 50 in good health. Some clones in this sample may be carry-over from other donors' samples. Both conserved end residues are part of each CDR3. The D gene is left open where the match is weak. The size of a clone is reported for some rows only, either as once, few or many, or as a class for expanded clones.

D,V,J,size,DNA,CDR3
TRBD1,TRBV14,TRBJ1-2,.,TGTGCCAGCAGCCAACCCCTGGGACAGGGAAATTTCCTGGACTATGGCTACACCTTC,CASSQPLGQGNFLDYGYTF
.,TRBV18,TRBJ2-7,.,TGTGCCAGCTCACCGGGGGAGTCGCCCTACGAGCAGTACTTC,CASSPGESPYEQYF
TRBD1,TRBV30,TRBJ2-7,.,TGTGCCTGGAGTGTAAAGCAGGGGGCGGTCGAGCAGTACTTC,CAWSVKQGAVEQYF
.,TRBV6-1,TRBJ1-1,.,TGTGCCAGCAGTACAGCAACTATTCAGACTGAAGCTTTCTTT,CASSTATIQTEAFF
TRBD2,TRBV4-1,TRBJ2-1,.,TGCGCCAGCAGCCACCCAGGACTAGCGGGATACAATGAGCAGTTCTTC,CASSHPGLAGYNEQFF
.,TRBV5-1,TRBJ2-7,once,TGCGCCAGCAGCTTGGACCGGGGGATCTCTTACGAGCAGTACTTC,CASSLDRGISYEQYF
.,TRBV27,TRBJ1-1,.,TGTGCCAGCAGTCCATTCGGGGGGCAGGGGAGGAACACTGAAGCTTTCTTT,CASSPFGGQGRNTEAFF
.,TRBV5-4,TRBJ2-7,.,TGTGCCAGCAGCTTGACGGCTGCTGACGAGCAGTACTTC,CASSLTAADEQYF
.,TRBV6-6,TRBJ1-3,.,TGTGCCAGCAGTTACGGCTTAGCTGGAAACACCATATATTTT,CASSYGLAGNTIYF
TRBD2,TRBV10-2,TRBJ2-3,few,TGCGCCAGCAGTGAAGGCGGGAGGGTTCTAGATACGCAGTATTTT,CASSEGGRVLDTQYF
TRBD1,TRBV7-2,TRBJ2-7,.,TGTGCCAGCAGCATACAGGGGGGTAGTGACGAGCAGTACTTC,CASSIQGGSDEQYF
TRBD2,TRBV7-2,TRBJ2-1,.,TGTGCCAGCAGCTTAGTAGCGGGAGACTTCTATGAGCAGTTCTTC,CASSLVAGDFYEQFF
.,TRBV4-3,TRBJ2-3,few,TGCGCCAGCAGCCAAGATCCAGCCAGCACAGATACGCAGTATTTT,CASSQDPASTDTQYF
TRBD2,TRBV5-6,TRBJ2-1,.,TGTGCCAGCAGCTTGGGTACTAGCGGAAACAATGAGCAGTTCTTC,CASSLGTSGNNEQFF
.,TRBV5-1,TRBJ2-2,.,TGCGCCAGCAGCCCCCATACCTCGACAGCCACCGGGGAGCTGTTTTTT,CASSPHTSTATGELFF
.,TRBV15,TRBJ1-6,.,TGTGCCACCAGCAGAGATCGCGGGCAGACTAATTCACCCCTCCACTTT,CATSRDRGQTNSPLHF
.,TRBV7-2,TRBJ2-1,.,TGTGCCAGCAGCTTACGTCGGGGGATCGATGAGCAGTTCTTC,CASSLRRGIDEQFF
TRBD2,TRBV5-1,TRBJ2-7,.,TGCGCCAGCAGCCCGGGACTAGCGGGAGACGAGCAGTACTTC,CASSPGLAGDEQYF
.,TRBV7-6,TRBJ1-3,few,TGTGCCAGCAGCTTAGGTGCTGGAAACACCATATATTTT,CASSLGAGNTIYF
.,TRBV2,TRBJ2-1,.,TGTGCCAGCCCGCTAGGGGATTCCTACAATGAGCAGTTCTTC,CASPLGDSYNEQFF
.,TRBV28,TRBJ1-3,few,TGTGCCAGCAGCCTAGACAACTCTGGAAACACCATATATTTT,CASSLDNSGNTIYF
.,TRBV21-1,TRBJ1-1,.,TGTGCCAGCAGCACTGGCACGGGACAGACGAACACTGAAGCTTTCTTT,CASSTGTGQTNTEAFF
.,TRBV7-2,TRBJ2-1,.,TGTGCCAGCAGCTTAGGTTCCGGATTCTCCTACAATGAGCAGTTCTTC,CASSLGSGFSYNEQFF
.,TRBV6-6,TRBJ2-7,once,TGTGCCAGCAGAGACCCCAGAGAGCAGGGAGGCTACGAGCAGTACTTC,CASRDPREQGGYEQYF
.,TRBV6-5,TRBJ2-7,.,TGTGCCAGCAGTTACGGTCACTCCTACGAGCAGTACTTC,CASSYGHSYEQYF